Given below is one T cell receptor (beta chain) in context. J gave up 7 bases and V 6 bases, and 5 bases lay outside the gene matches. The length of the CDR3 is 14 residues. CDR1 is MNHEY, CDR2 SMNVEV, per germline (reference sequence). These data originate in a study of beta chain features in type 1 diabetes. Expressed TCRB transcripts were sequenced because the entire RNA isolate underwent reverse transcription. Here immunoSEQ multiplex PCR was the method, and the copy in TCRdb shows in-frame clones only, minus some. The data hold 300,000 to 350,000 clones, with less than 15% observed a single time.

V and J are TRBV27 and TRBJ2-2; 10 positions agree with TRBD2. Material for sequencing was central memory CD4+ T cells from blood. The receptor comes from a man aged 25-40 years in good health. This CDR3 reads CASRPLAGYGELFF. The CDR3 nucleotides are TGTGCCAGCAGGCCACTAGCGGGGTACGGGGAGCTGTTTTTT.